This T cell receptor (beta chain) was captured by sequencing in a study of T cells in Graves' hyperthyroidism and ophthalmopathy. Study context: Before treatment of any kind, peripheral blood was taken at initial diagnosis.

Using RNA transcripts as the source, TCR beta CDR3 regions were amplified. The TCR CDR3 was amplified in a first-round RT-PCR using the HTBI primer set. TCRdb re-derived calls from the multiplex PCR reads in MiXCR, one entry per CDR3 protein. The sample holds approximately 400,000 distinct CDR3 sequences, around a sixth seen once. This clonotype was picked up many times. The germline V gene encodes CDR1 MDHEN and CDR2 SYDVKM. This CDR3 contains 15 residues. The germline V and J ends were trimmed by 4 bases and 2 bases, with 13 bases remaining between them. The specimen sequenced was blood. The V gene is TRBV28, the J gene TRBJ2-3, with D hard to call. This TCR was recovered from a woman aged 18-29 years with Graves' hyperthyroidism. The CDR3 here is CASSSPPSHTDTQYF. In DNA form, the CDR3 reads TGTGCCAGCAGTTCGCCCCCCTCCCACACAGATACGCAGTATTTT.